This is a list of T cell receptor beta chains from one sample in a study of shared clonotypes between healthy human individuals. Measured with immunoSEQ multiplex PCR; TCRdb has only the in-frame clones, and not every one. The data contain some 2.1 million clones, about 95% of them singletons. The sample consisted of naive CD4+ T cells sorted from blood. Receptors were obtained from a man between 18 and 35 years old in good health. Both conserved end residues are part of each CDR3. A D gene is named only where the DNA matches it firmly. Size tells how often a clone was seen (once, few, many) or the class of an expanded clone, and some rows leave it out.

>once|TRBV5-1|-|TRBJ2-6
TGCGCCAGCAGCCTGACAGGTTTAACTGGGGCCAACGTCCTGACTTTC
CASSLTGLTGANVLTF
>-|TRBV6-5|TRBD1|TRBJ2-7
TGTGCCAGCAGTTACCAAGGACAGGGGAGAGCCGAGCAGTACTTC
CASSYQGQGRAEQYF
>-|TRBV28|-|TRBJ2-3
TGTGCCAGCACCCCACCCTTCGAGCCTATACGGACAGATACGCAGTATTTT
CASTPPFEPIRTDTQYF
>-|TRBV10-3|TRBD2|TRBJ2-7
TGTGCCATCAGTGAGTCTAGCAGCGGGAGAATCTACGAGCAGTACTTC
CAISESSSGRIYEQYF
>-|TRBV19|TRBD2|TRBJ2-7
TGTGCCAGTAGTATGCGGGGGGAGAATGACGAGCAGTACTTC
CASSMRGENDEQYF
>-|TRBV18|TRBD2|TRBJ2-3
TGTGCCAGCTCACCGGGACTAGACACAGATACGCAGTATTTT
CASSPGLDTDTQYF
>-|TRBV6-1|TRBD1|TRBJ2-1
TGTGCCAGCGACAGGGGCTTAGGTGAGCAGTTCTTC
CASDRGLGEQFF
>once|TRBV9|-|TRBJ1-4
TGTGCCAGCAGCGTAGGGTCCCCGGTTCTGGGTTCTAATGAAAAACTGTTTTTT
CASSVGSPVLGSNEKLFF
>-|TRBV15|TRBD1|TRBJ1-5
TGTGCCACCAGCAGCCTGGGACAGGGGAGTCAGCCCCAGCATTTT
CATSSLGQGSQPQHF
>-|TRBV6-5|-|TRBJ2-7
TGTGCCAGCAGTTACTCGAGTAGGGGTACCTACGAGCAGTACTTC
CASSYSSRGTYEQYF
>-|TRBV5-8|-|TRBJ1-1
TGTGCCAGCAGCTTGTTGAACTGGGGGTCCATGAACACTGAAGCTTTCTTT
CASSLLNWGSMNTEAFF
>once|TRBV5-1|-|TRBJ2-1
TGCGCCAGCAGCTCGGACAGTCATGAGCAGTTCTTC
CASSSDSHEQFF
>-|TRBV7-2|-|TRBJ1-5
TGTGCCAGCAGAAAATTTAGCAATCAGCCCCAGCATTTT
CASRKFSNQPQHF
>few|TRBV5-4|TRBD1|TRBJ2-7
TGTGCCAGCAGCTGGGCCGGGACAGGCGATTACGAGCAGTACTTC
CASSWAGTGDYEQYF
>-|TRBV7-9|-|TRBJ2-2
TGTGCCAGCAGTTGGGACACTAACACCGGGGAGCTGTTTTTT
CASSWDTNTGELFF
>-|TRBV4-1|TRBD2|TRBJ2-5
TGCGCCAGCAGCCAACTCGGACTAGAACGTGAGACCCAGTACTTC
CASSQLGLERETQYF
>-|TRBV6-6|-|TRBJ1-5
TGTGCCAGCAGTTACCCGACGGACCGGGATCAGCCCCAGCATTTT
CASSYPTDRDQPQHF
>-|TRBV5-4|TRBD1|TRBJ1-6
TGTGCCAGCAGCCTAGGTAGGACAGGGCATAATTCACCCCTCCACTTT
CASSLGRTGHNSPLHF
>-|TRBV6-1|-|TRBJ1-1
TGTGCCAGCGGCCCGCTTACTATAAACACTGAAGCTTTCTTT
CASGPLTINTEAFF
>-|TRBV5-1|-|TRBJ1-4
TGCGCCAGCAGCTTGAATCCCCCGGGGGCGGGTGATAAACTGTTTTTT
CASSLNPPGAGDKLFF
>-|TRBV7-8|TRBD1|TRBJ2-7
TGTGCCAGCAGCACGACAGGGGGAACCTCCTACGAGCAGTACTTC
CASSTTGGTSYEQYF
>-|TRBV5-1|-|TRBJ2-5
TGCGCCAGCAGCTTGGGTTCGAGTGCCCAAGAGACCCAGTACTTC
CASSLGSSAQETQYF
>-|TRBV28|TRBD2|TRBJ2-7
TGTGCCAGCAGTCCCTGGACTAGCGGGGCTACCTACGAGCAGTACTTC
CASSPWTSGATYEQYF
>-|TRBV6-5|-|TRBJ1-3
TGTGCCAGCAGAGCAGGGTTTGCCGGAAACACCATATATTTT
CASRAGFAGNTIYF
>-|TRBV25-1|-|TRBJ2-1
TGTGCCAGCAGTGAAGTTTCTGGGCTTTGGTTCTTC
CASSEVSGLWFF
>-|TRBV30|-|TRBJ2-7
TGTGCCTGGAGTGAGACCTCCTACGAGCAGTACTTC
CAWSETSYEQYF
>-|TRBV12-5|-|TRBJ2-1
TGTGCTAGTGGTTCCGGCGGGAACGCCTACAATGAGCAGTTCTTC
CASGSGGNAYNEQFF
>-|TRBV2|TRBD1|TRBJ2-7
TGTGCCAGCAGTGACCGGGACAGGCACCCCTACGAGCAGTACTTC
CASSDRDRHPYEQYF
>-|TRBV5-1|TRBD1|TRBJ2-5
TGCGCCAGCAGCTGGACAGGGACCCAAGAGACCCAGTACTTC
CASSWTGTQETQYF
>-|TRBV27|-|TRBJ1-2
TGTGCCAGCAGTCGTGCGGGATCCCTTGGCTACACCTTC
CASSRAGSLGYTF
>-|TRBV10-3|-|TRBJ2-7
TGTGCCATCAGAACTGCTCCGGGGTCCCTCTACGAGCAGTACTTC
CAIRTAPGSLYEQYF
>-|TRBV11-3|TRBD1|TRBJ2-3
TGTGCCAGCAGCTTAGGAGGGGGACAGGCTAGCACAGATACGCAGTATTTT
CASSLGGGQASTDTQYF
>-|TRBV5-6|TRBD1|TRBJ1-4
TGTGCCAGCAGCCGGACAGGGTTTGGCGAAAAACTGTTTTTT
CASSRTGFGEKLFF
>-|TRBV25-1|TRBD2|TRBJ2-5
TGTGCCAGCAGTGAATCGCGGGGGGTGGAGACCCAGTACTTC
CASSESRGVETQYF
>-|TRBV5-1|-|TRBJ2-3
TGCGCCAGCAGCAAAGGGTGGGATACGCAGTATTTT
CASSKGWDTQYF
>-|TRBV2|-|TRBJ1-1
TGTGCCAGCAGTGTTGAAGGCAGATTGAACACTGAAGCTTTCTTT
CASSVEGRLNTEAFF
>-|TRBV30|-|TRBJ2-6
TGTGCCTGGAGTCCCCTTGTGTGGCAGGGCATCTCTGGGGCCAACGTCCTGACTTTC
CAWSPLVWQGISGANVLTF
>-|TRBV6-4|-|TRBJ2-2
TGTGCCAGCAGTGACAGGGGAATCGGGGAGCTGTTTTTT
CASSDRGIGELFF
>-|TRBV6-6|-|TRBJ2-7
TGTGCCAGCAGTTACCAATCGACAGGGGAGGGACACGAGCAGTACTTC
CASSYQSTGEGHEQYF
>-|TRBV4-3|TRBD1|TRBJ2-5
TGCGCCAGCAGCCAGGAAGACAGGGGACAAGAGACCCAGTACTTC
CASSQEDRGQETQYF
>once|TRBV9|-|TRBJ2-3
TGTGCCAGCGGGGGCCGACGCACAGATACGCAGTATTTT
CASGGRRTDTQYF
>-|TRBV15|TRBD1|TRBJ2-7
TGTGCCACCAGCAGAGATAGTCAAATGGTTGGGACAGGGTCGGGAGAGCAGTACTTC
CATSRDSQMVGTGSGEQYF
>-|TRBV5-1|TRBD1|TRBJ1-2
TGCGCCAGCAGCTATAATGACAGGGGAGATGGCTACACCTTC
CASSYNDRGDGYTF
>-|TRBV6-1|-|TRBJ1-1
TGTGCCAGCAGTGTAAGGGAACTGAACACTGAAGCTTTCTTT
CASSVRELNTEAFF
>-|TRBV11-3|-|TRBJ1-6
TGTGCCAGCAGCCAGCAGGGGAGGAATTCACCCCTCCACTTT
CASSQQGRNSPLHF
>once|TRBV7-9|-|TRBJ1-2
TGTGCCAGCAGAACGGGCCAGATCAATGGGTCTAACTATGGCTACACCTTC
CASRTGQINGSNYGYTF
>-|TRBV13|TRBD2|TRBJ2-5
TGTGCCAGCAGCTTCGCCGTAGCGGGAGGTCATCAAGAGACCCAGTACTTC
CASSFAVAGGHQETQYF
>-|TRBV10-1|TRBD2|TRBJ2-1
TGCGCCACCGGGGTGGGGACTAGCGGTTACAATGAGCAGTTCTTC
CATGVGTSGYNEQFF
>-|TRBV5-1|-|TRBJ1-4
TGCGCCAGCAGCTTGGGAGGGACTCAGGGTAATGAAAAACTGTTTTTT
CASSLGGTQGNEKLFF
>-|TRBV11-3|TRBD2|TRBJ2-1
TGTGCCAGCAGCCCTAGGACTAGCGGGAACGATGAGCAGTTCTTC
CASSPRTSGNDEQFF
>-|TRBV5-6|-|TRBJ1-2
TGTGCCAGCAGCTTAGGGTATGGCTACACCTTC
CASSLGYGYTF
>-|TRBV5-1|TRBD1|TRBJ1-4
TGCGCCAGCAGCTCGGACAGGGGGCTGACTGAAAAACTGTTTTTT
CASSSDRGLTEKLFF
>-|TRBV5-4|-|TRBJ2-5
TGTGCCAGCAGCTTCTCCGGCCAGGCAGAGACCCAGTACTTC
CASSFSGQAETQYF
>-|TRBV7-2|TRBD2|TRBJ2-2
TGTGCCAGCAGCTTTCAACTAGCGGGGCCGCGAAAGGAGCTGTTTTTT
CASSFQLAGPRKELFF
>-|TRBV29-1|TRBD2|TRBJ2-3
TGCAGCGTTGCCCCTGGGAGCGGGGACACAGATACGCAGTATTTT
CSVAPGSGDTDTQYF
>-|TRBV7-9|-|TRBJ1-1
TGTGCCAGCAGCTTGTCTGGGGACACTGAAGCTTTCTTT
CASSLSGDTEAFF
>-|TRBV7-2|-|TRBJ2-7
TGTGCCAGCAGCAGAACCACCATTCTGGGCTACGAGCAGTACTTC
CASSRTTILGYEQYF
>-|TRBV5-4|TRBD2|TRBJ2-3
TGTGCCAGCAGCTCGGGCGGGGGGGCAAGAGATACGCAGTATTTT
CASSSGGGARDTQYF
>-|TRBV9|TRBD1|TRBJ2-7
TGTGCCAGCAGCGTAGCCCTAGGGACAGCTGAGCAGTACTTC
CASSVALGTAEQYF
>-|TRBV6-4|-|TRBJ1-2
TGTGCCAGCAGTGACTCGGGGGCTCTAGGCTACACCTTC
CASSDSGALGYTF